Many counts were recorded for the clone carrying this T cell receptor beta chain. The data were obtained in a study of low-dose radiotherapy and immunotherapy resistance in tumors. Indicated time point: before trial treatment. First-strand cDNA relied on TRAV- and TRBV-specific primers spanning alpha and beta chains. The authors amplified TCRs for about 18 PCR cycles with a constant-region primer and a V-primer adapter. MiXCR, run by TCRdb on the reads, gives a single entry per CDR3 protein. Of under 90,000 distinct CDR3 sequences in the sample, about 18% were seen once. This CDR3 has 16 residues. After removal of 3 bases from V and 7 bases from J, the junction contained 8 bases not matched to a gene. Germline V gene sequence: CDR1 DFQATT, CDR2 SNEGSKA (reference sequence).

This chain uses TRBV20-1 with TRBJ2-2, with 13 nucleotides matching TRBD2. Specimen: PBMCs, collected before treatment. The source of this sequence is a male donor with prostate cancer. The CDR3 reads CSARETSGGAGGELFF. The CDR3, as DNA: TGCAGTGCTAGGGAAACTAGCGGGGGGGCCGGCGGGGAGCTGTTTTTT.